This is a list of T cell receptor beta chains from one sample in a study of shared clonotypes between healthy human individuals. Repertoires were generated with immunoSEQ multiplex PCR, while TCRdb's copy carries only in-frame clones and drops some. The sample gives roughly 1,100,000 clones, approximately 72% of which show up once; less than 1.5% is in the top ten. The sequencing input was memory CD4+ T cells sorted from blood. The receptors were sampled from a man between 18 and 29 years old in good health. Both conserved end residues are trimmed from each CDR3. Clone size is shown for a subset of rows, as once, few, many or a class of expanded clone.

V	J	size	CDR3
TRBV11-2	TRBJ2-1	.	ASSLEAPGNEQF
TRBV9	TRBJ1-5	.	ASSEGQGKQPQH
TRBV7-8	TRBJ1-6	.	ASSDQTLHTVGSPLH
TRBV7-8	TRBJ1-1	.	ASRTTGSTEAF
TRBV5-1	TRBJ2-3	.	ASSSDLGEAQY
TRBV7-6	TRBJ2-7	.	ASSLGTGYEQY
TRBV28	TRBJ2-4	.	ASRTRGARTKNIQY
TRBV27	TRBJ1-6	few	ASSGDRSAPNSPLH
TRBV7-9	TRBJ1-1	few	ASSLLQGTEAF
TRBV4-1	TRBJ1-2	few	ASSQSGQTNYGYT
TRBV6-5	TRBJ2-1	.	ASGRGRDNNEQF
TRBV5-6	TRBJ2-3	.	ASTRSESRTDTQY
TRBV9	TRBJ2-1	few	ASSLGLAGRGGYNEQF
TRBV7-2	TRBJ2-1	many	ASSPVRQWEQF
TRBV7-8	TRBJ2-3	.	ASSLTGGPDTQY
TRBV25-1	TRBJ2-7	.	ASSGTGEGYEQY
TRBV4-2	TRBJ2-1	.	ASSQKNEQF
TRBV7-2	TRBJ2-1	many	ASSLRPGLAGVGNEQF
TRBV10-3	TRBJ1-2	.	AISGSGQGLT
TRBV7-8	TRBJ1-3	.	ASSLGAGSYGNTIY
TRBV5-1	TRBJ2-2	.	ASSSDPGQINTGELF
TRBV6-5	TRBJ1-1	.	ASSRQTGLNTEAF
TRBV2	.	.	ASTRVGYEQY
TRBV6-6	TRBJ1-2	.	ASRPYGYT
TRBV6-6	TRBJ1-4	.	ASSYTGNEEKLF
TRBV10-1	TRBJ2-5	.	ASSESKGSGARPQY
TRBV19	TRBJ1-4	many	ASSIGTGREKLF
TRBV5-8	TRBJ1-5	few	ASSQDRNQPQH
TRBV29-1	TRBJ2-1	.	SGLGSGVYEQF
TRBV10-3	TRBJ1-5	.	AISESYDQPQH
TRBV2	TRBJ2-3	.	ASSESGDTQY
TRBV5-5	TRBJ1-6	few	ASGRGQSSYNSPLH
TRBV7-7	TRBJ2-3	.	ASSLVRGDTQY
TRBV19	TRBJ1-2	few	ASSSAYQGSYGYT
TRBV18	TRBJ1-4	.	ASSPPSRRSDEKLF
TRBV6-1	TRBJ1-2	.	ASGETQASYGYT
TRBV5-1	TRBJ1-3	.	ASSALGSNGNTIY